This T cell receptor (beta chain) emerged from a study of control samples from healthy donors and cancer patients. The method was immunoSEQ multiplex PCR; TCRdb's version includes in-frame clones alone and lacks a portion of them. The sample holds 60,000 or so clones; 90% to 97% are singletons and the top ten take 1.1%. Germline lookup yields CDR1 SEHNR and CDR2 FQNEAQ (reference sequence). This CDR3 spans 12 amino acids. Trimming took off 1 base at V and 7 bases at J, with 7 bases between the two ends. The sample taken for sequencing was blood. The chain carries TRBV7-9 and TRBJ1-1, with unresolved D. The sequence was obtained from a woman aged 18-29 years in good health. Here the CDR3 reads CASSLVGSEAFF. CDR3 nucleotide sequence: TGTGCCAGCAGCTTAGTGGGTAGTGAAGCTTTCTTT.